This T cell receptor beta chain was documented in a study of shared clonotypes between healthy human individuals. Overall study: The cohort had two women and three men, ages 18 to 49.

Per the study methods: Filtering differed for immunoSEQ, which gave only junction sequences without quality scores. TCRdb keeps only in-frame clones here, not all; method: immunoSEQ multiplex PCR. V, J and clone size derive from that table, while D and trimming were established from the DNA sequence. The repertoire has about 510,000 clones, nearly 80% of them found once; the top ten carry under 15%. The CDR3 spans 15 residues. V lost 0 bases and J 8 bases, leaving 15 bases between the germline ends. CDR1 and CDR2 (germline): SGHRS, YFSETQ. Donors, without exception, were Caucasian adults residing in Nashville, Tennessee.

This rearrangement joins TRBV5-1 to TRBJ2-1, with D uncertain. The TCR comes from a woman in her forties in good health. Some clones in this sample may be carry-over from other donors' samples. Sequences were obtained from PBMCs. Here the CDR3 reads CASSLASSPFDEQFF. For the CDR3, the DNA is TGCGCCAGCAGCTTGGCCAGTAGCCCTTTTGATGAGCAGTTCTTC.